This TCR beta chain comes out of a study of Ad26.COV2.S vaccination and SARS-CoV-2 variants (dated by TCRdb to about 2021). Study-wide context: Donors in the vaccine arm were drawn from COV1001, a multicentre, randomized, double-blind, placebo-controlled phase I-IIa trial testing Ad26.COV2.S in healthy adults. Ad26.COV2.S was administered intramuscularly at a dose of 5x10^10 or 1x10^11 viral particles, either as one shot or as two shots given 56 days apart. Sequencing of the TCRbeta repertoire served to evaluate the specificity and breadth of SARS-CoV-2-reactive T cell receptors following Ad26.COV2.S vaccination. A total of approximately 30 samples were included in the TCR-sequenced set, comprising some 20 Ad26.COV2.S vaccine recipients, 5 placebo recipients and 8 SARS-CoV-2 convalescent individuals. Participants in the trial were split at random into five groups of five each, receiving low-dose or high-dose Ad26.COV2.S once or twice, or else placebo on both occasions. Throughout the experiments and outcome assessment, investigators stayed blinded to trial group allocation. What the research found in general, with its limitations: The authors noted that total T cell responses may have been underestimated by the TCR breadth and depth analyses. The study was not powered to compare responses between vaccine doses or regimens. Vaccine and placebo recipients had comparable non-spike TCR breadth, which fits with the vaccine containing only spike. Ad26.COV2.S recipients had higher spike-specific TCR breadth than placebo recipients (P = 0.0014). Substantial breadth of spike-specific CD8+ and CD4+ T cell responses was reported after vaccination.

The sample's treatment or condition, from its label and the paper: approximately 18 received Ad26.COV2.S at low or high dose, single or two shots; about 5 received placebo; per-sample allocation not given. Repertoires of vaccine and placebo recipients were sequenced from samples taken on day 63 after the first injection. Cohort 1b enrolled about two dozen adults aged 18-55 years at a single site in Boston, USA, between 29 July and 7 August 2020. Ad26.COV2.S was a replication-incompetent adenovirus type 26 vector expressing a prefusion-stabilized SARS-CoV-2 spike protein from the original Wuhan strain. In the case of this clone: Its antigen remains unidentified. Base qualities are not recorded, but no much larger clone differs from it by a single base.

The immunoSEQ Assay was used to sequence TCRbeta CDR3 regions. After extraction, genomic DNA underwent amplification by bias-controlled multiplex PCR, followed by high-throughput sequencing. In the authors' own workflow: Collapsing and filtering of sequences were performed to quantify the absolute abundance of each unique TCRbeta CDR3 region. T cell fraction was estimated by normalization of TCRbeta template counts to usable DNA, with usable DNA being measured through amplification of reference genes present in all nucleated cells. Repertoire TCRs were annotated as SARS-CoV-2-specific when V gene, CDR3 amino acid sequence and J gene were exactly matched to a known reactive TCR set. The reference SARS-CoV-2 TCR set was obtained from MIRA and was filtered for enrichment in COVID-19-positive ImmuneCODE repertoires, whereby public or cross-reactive TCRs were removed. Drawing on the MIRA antigens, annotated TCRs were analysed further at the level of specific ORF or position within ORF. Depth was the summed frequency of annotated unique rearrangements, while breadth was defined as annotated unique rearrangements over total unique productive rearrangements. TCR breadth was compared between groups using two-sided Wilcoxon rank-sum tests. Not all clones reach the TCRdb copy of this immuneACCESS table, which keeps in-frame sequences only. Checked studies attribute under half of the gap to unresolved V genes and leave the rest unexplained. V, J and clone size are taken as reported in that table, and D and trimming were inferred from the DNA itself. For this sample the table gives a few hundred thousand clones, of which 80% to 95% were detected only once. The leading ten clones occupy about 4.1% of the sample.

The receptor was derived from a person between 18 and 65 years old who received the Ad26.COV2.S COVID-19 vaccine or a placebo. The material was peripheral blood, obtained in a trial of Ad26.COV2.S vaccine versus placebo.

The CDR3 region: CASTRDRAVEAFF. In nucleotide form, the sequence is TGTGCCAGCACCAGAGACAGGGCCGTTGAAGCTTTCTTT. This chain is built from TRBV6-1 and TRBJ1-1; 7 middle bases align to TRBD1. The germline V gene supplies CDR1 MNHNS and CDR2 SASEGT. The germline V end is reduced by 7 bases and the J end by 7 bases; junction bases left unmatched: 9. The CDR3, cysteine through phenylalanine, is 13 amino acids long. Of the read, only the CDR3 DNA is kept; its 39 bases are in frame from base 1.